This T cell receptor beta chain was documented in a study of blood T cell repertoires in COVID-19 (TCRdb year 2020). In terms of the full investigation: Samples from collaborators originated in the United States, Italy and Spain and spanned both the acute and convalescent phases of COVID-19. The material from the prospective study consisted of cDNA or gDNA derived from T cells, B-cell-depleted T cells, or PBMCs. Subjects who had been exposed to COVID-19, were actively infected with it, or had recovered from it provided the deeply sampled blood TCRbeta repertoires that made up the dataset. The repertoires were made available in a free public database intended to serve as a resource for research on the immune response to SARS-CoV-2. The samples were drawn from the first 160 participants of the ongoing ImmuneRACE study and from under 1,500 subjects provided by 6 global collaborators. The sample metadata nearly always contained a de-identified subject ID, COVID-19 status, age in years and sex. HLA class I and class II types, where available, came from metadata supplied by the sample provider rather than from assay-based typing.

On this clone itself: The clone's antigen remains unknown. It has no much larger one-base neighbor in the sample; base qualities were not kept.

Results and caveats for the whole study, not just this receptor: Clinical and demographic metadata were provided uncurated, with the amount varying by source and participant.

The immunoSEQ Assay, a bias-controlled multiplex PCR, was used to amplify TCRbeta CDR3 regions from genomic DNA. In the paper's pipeline: Within the assay, amplification of reference gene primers was used to estimate how many nucleated cells each sample contained. Sequence reads were collapsed and filtered to measure the absolute abundance of every unique TCRbeta CDR3 rearrangement. For each sample, productive Simpson clonality was calculated as the square root of Simpson's diversity index across productive rearrangements. In its TCRdb copy, this immuneACCESS table keeps in-frame sequences only and misses some clones. Where compared with another copy, unresolved V genes explain less than half of these, and the others have no known cause. That table gives V, J and clone size, and the DNA gave D and trimming. The sample table contains about 150,000 clones; only one count was recorded for 80% to 90% of them. The ten largest clones add up to about 15% of the sample.

The collaborating institutions used their own protocols to collect whole blood in K2EDTA tubes. For TCRbeta analysis, collaborator samples were shipped as frozen whole blood, as isolated PBMCs, or as DNA extracted from either sample type. The germline V gene yields SQVTM for CDR1 and ANQGSEA for CDR2. V is trimmed back by 7 bases and J by 7 bases, and the junction contains 12 bases that no gene match accounts for. The CDR3 sequence holds 14 residues, the cysteine and phenylalanine included. Solely the CDR3 DNA is kept, with 42 bases framed from the first base. The sequencing input was peripheral blood. This TCR was sampled from a woman aged 40 to 55 with acute or convalescent COVID-19. The rearrangement joined TRBV29-1 to TRBJ2-3; 9 junctional bases match TRBD2. The CDR3 sequence is CSAVGREGPNTQYF. The nucleotide sequence reads as follows: TGCAGCGCAGTTGGGCGGGAGGGTCCGAATACGCAGTATTTT.